The 5 T cell receptor beta chains listed next were all sequenced from one sample in a study of T cells expressing NK-cell markers. TCRdb reprocessed the 5' RACE reads and stores each CDR3 protein as one record, lacking DNA. The table for this sample gives approximately 380,000 distinct CDR3 sequences. Sequencing was done on a sample of blood T cells: a sorted CD56 or NKG2C T cell subset, CD4+ or CD8+ T cells, or bulk PBMC T cells (not recorded which). Source of these receptors: a man aged 18-75 years in good health.

This sequence joins TRBV5-1 and TRBJ2-7. The CDR3 is 14 amino acids. Per germline, CDR1 SGHRS and CDR2 YFSETQ. This CDR3 reads CASSWGPQSYEQYF.

This rearrangement joins TRBV19 to TRBJ2-5; absent DNA, TCRdb's TRBD2 call cannot be checked. Germline CDR1 is LNHDA and CDR2 is SQIVND (reference sequence). The CDR3 runs 15 residues. CDR3 amino acids: CASSIRGAYQETQYF.

The rearrangement uses TRBV18 and TRBJ1-1. The CDR3 is 16 amino acids. Germline-derived CDR1 and CDR2 are KGHSH and LQKENI. This CDR3 is CASSPPTGRMNTEAFF.

The V call is TRBV7-9, the J call TRBJ1-2; TCRdb's assignment of TRBD1 cannot be checked, as there is no DNA. CDR3 length equals 14 residues. Germline V gene sequence: CDR1 SEHNR, CDR2 FQNEAQ (reference sequence). The CDR3 here is CASSLQGVSYGYTF.

This chain uses TRBV12-3 or TRBV12-4 with TRBJ1-3; the D call of TRBD1 rests on TCRdb alone, since no DNA is present to check it. The CDR3 contains 15 residues. CDR3 protein: CASTLQAFSGNTIYF.